The present T cell receptor beta chain was sequenced within a study of blood T cell repertoires in COVID-19. About the research overall: There were acute and convalescent COVID-19 samples, and they came from the United States, Italy and Spain.

The V end lost 3 bases, the J end lost 4 bases, and 13 bases lay between the germline ends. Germline V gene data show CDR1 as KGHSH and CDR2 as LQKENI. This CDR3 is built from 14 residues. In the original workflow: From reference gene primer amplification, estimates of nucleated cell counts were derived. Produced via immunoSEQ multiplex PCR; TCRdb's table is partial and in-frame only. That table furnishes V, J and clone size, whereas the DNA furnished D and trimming. Among some 130,000 clones listed, about 87% were seen once. V and J are TRBV18 and TRBJ2-7; possible D gene TRBD1, 5 bases. This clonotype was sampled from a woman aged 60 to 75 with acute or convalescent COVID-19. The sample was peripheral blood. The CDR3 reads CASSPDTGRYEQYV. In nucleotides, the CDR3 is TGTGCCAGCTCACCGGACACCGGAAGGTACGAGCAGTACGTC.